This T cell receptor beta chain was sequenced during a study of blood T cell repertoires in COVID-19. In the study overall: Collection of acute and convalescent COVID-19 samples took place in the United States, Italy and Spain.

CDR1 is SNHLY, CDR2 FYNNEI, per germline. This CDR3 is 16 amino acids long. Trimming pared 0 bases from V and 0 bases from J, leaving 12 bases between. In the study's own analysis: By means of reference gene primer amplification, nucleated cell counts were estimated. TCRdb's copy holds only in-frame clones and misses some; the assay was immunoSEQ multiplex PCR. The V and J calls and clone size come from that table; D and trimming were worked out from the DNA. This table holds 200,000 to 300,000 clones, 85% to 90% found once. This clone is a singleton in its sample. The chain has TRBV2 and TRBJ2-7, with D unclear. Specimen: peripheral blood. This receptor was taken from a man aged 80 or over with acute or convalescent COVID-19. The CDR3 bases are TGTGCCAGCAGTGAAGCGCTATTAGGAGCCTCCTACGAGCAGTACTTC. Protein product: CASSEALLGASYEQYF. The full variable domain, completed using reference TRBV2 and TRBJ2-7, is EPEVTQTPSHQVTQMGQEVILRCVPISNHLYFYWYRQILGQKVEFLVSFYNNEISEKSEIFDDQFSVERPDGSNFTLKIRSTKLEDSAMYFCASSEALLGASYEQYFGPGTRLTVT.